One sample yielded the 19 T cell receptor beta chains listed below, sequenced in a study of T cells in Graves' hyperthyroidism and ophthalmopathy. TCR beta CDR3 regions were amplified from RNA transcripts. A first-round RT-PCR of the TCR CDR3 used the HTBI primer set. One entry per CDR3 protein results from TCRdb running MiXCR on the multiplex PCR reads. The sample shows about 560,000 distinct CDR3 sequences, 16% of them seen only once. The sequencing sample was made of blood. The receptors stem from a woman aged 18-29 years with Graves' hyperthyroidism.

The sample holds many counts of this clonotype. The rearrangement joins TRBV6-1 to TRBJ2-3; D ambiguous. The length of the CDR3 is 14 residues. Germline values: CDR1 MNHNS, CDR2 SASEGT. Trimming left V 11 bases short and J 2 bases short, with 17 bases between. The CDR3 DNA sequence: TGTGCCGGCCGCCACGGTCGTGTCACAGATACGCAGTATTTT. Translating it yields CAGRHGRVTDTQYF.

The gene calls are TRBV2 and TRBJ2-6, with 10 bases that match TRBD1. CDR3 length equals 17 residues. V was pared by 5 bases and J by 3 bases, with 7 bases of the junction left unmatched. The germline gives CDR1 SNHLY, CDR2 FYNNEI. The CDR3 loop is CASSPWTGGYGANVLTF. The CDR3 DNA is TGTGCCAGCAGTCCATGGACAGGGGGGTATGGGGCCAACGTCCTGACTTTC.

This clonotype was detected many times. Here the CDR3 reads CASSETLSEQYF. The CDR3 DNA reads TGTGCCAGCAGTGAAACGCTTTCCGAGCAGTACTTC. The rearrangement links TRBV2 to TRBJ2-7; D unclear. CDR3 length equals 12 residues. The ends were cut back, 2 bases at V and 6 bases at J, with 8 bases in the middle. Germline loops: CDR1 SNHLY, CDR2 FYNNEI.

Of note for this clonotype: One junction end disagrees with the germline gene, perhaps due to a read error. This sequence joins TRBV28 and TRBJ2-5; 10 nucleotides match TRBD1. Germline CDR1 reads MDHEN; CDR2 reads SYDVKM. This CDR3 spans 11 amino acids. The CDR3 reads CASSSWTGGDF. The CDR3 DNA is TGTGCCAGCAGTTCCTGGACAGGGGGTGACTTC. The whole variable domain, remainder taken from reference TRBV28 and TRBJ2-5, is DVKVTQSSRYLVKRTGEKVFLECVQDMDHENMFWYRQDPGLGLRLIYFSYDVKMKEKGDIPEGYSVSREKKERFSLILESASTNQTSMYLCASSSWTGGDFGPGTRLLVL.

This clonotype was recorded at least ten times. The chain has TRBV30 and TRBJ1-2, with D perhaps TRBD1 (6 bases). This CDR3 comprises 11 residues. V was shortened by 4 bases and J by 8 bases, with 11 bases between the two germline ends. Germline V gene data show CDR1 as GTSNPN and CDR2 as SVGIG (reference sequence). The DNA of the CDR3 is TGTGCCTGGACAGGGGCGGGAGGCTACACCTTC. It translates to CAWTGAGGYTF. Full variable domain (missing parts from reference TRBV30 and TRBJ1-2): SQTIHQWPATLVQPVGSPLSLECTVEGTSNPNLYWYRQAAGRGLQLLFYSVGIGQISSEVPQNLSASRPQDRQFILSSKKLLLSDSGFYLCAWTGAGGYTFGSGTRLTVV.

This clonotype was detected only a few times. The CDR3 spells CASSYVQPRNTGELFF. In DNA, the CDR3 is TGTGCCAGCAGTTACGTCCAGCCGAGGAACACCGGGGAGCTGTTTTTT. V gene TRBV6-2 or TRBV6-3 combines with J gene TRBJ2-2; D is unresolved. CDR1 is MNHEY and CDR2 is SVGEGT in the germline V gene. V shed 2 bases and J shed 1 base, with 11 bases lying between them. CDR3 length equals 16 residues.

Many counts were recorded for this clonotype. The chain uses TRBV5-1 and TRBJ2-1, with 11 positions matching TRBD2. Germline values: CDR1 SGHRS, CDR2 YFSETQ. This CDR3 spans 15 amino acids. Trimming cost V 1 base and J 8 bases; bases outside gene matches: 5. In DNA, the CDR3 is TGCGCCAGCAGCTTGCCGACTAGCGGGGCGGATGAGCAGTTCTTC. Protein product: CASSLPTSGADEQFF.

In this sample, this clonotype turned up many times. The chain uses TRBV28 and TRBJ1-2; D may be TRBD1 (5 bases). Germline V CDR1 and CDR2: MDHEN, SYDVKM. With 6 bases removed from V and 3 bases from J, the gap between germline ends came to 20 bases. The CDR3 sequence is 16 residues long. CDR3 sequence: CASRLVGTTGDYGYTF. The CDR3 nucleotides read TGTGCCAGCAGGCTGGTCGGGACCACTGGGGACTATGGCTACACCTTC.

The V call is TRBV6-6, the J call TRBJ1-2, with 7 bases that match TRBD1. The V gene end was trimmed by 0 bases and the J gene end by 7 bases; junction bases not matched to a gene: 8. This CDR3 comprises 15 residues. Germline V gives CDR1 MNHNY, CDR2 SVGAGI (reference sequence). CDR3 in DNA: TGTGCCAGCAGTTACTCGACAGGGACCATTGTTGGCTACACCTTC. Translating it yields CASSYSTGTIVGYTF.

V is TRBV20-1 and J is TRBJ2-1, with 11 bases lining up with TRBD1. CDR1 is DFQATT and CDR2 is SNEGSKA in the germline V gene (reference sequence). V shed 5 bases, J shed 7 bases, and the junction held 4 bases outside the gene matches. The CDR3 is 13 residues long. The CDR3 is CSAWTGGSNEQFF. The CDR3 DNA reads TGCAGTGCTTGGACAGGGGGCTCGAATGAGCAGTTCTTC.

Remarks on this clonotype: This may be a read error: a much more frequent sequence differs by one nucleotide. This CDR3 is missing its conserved last phenylalanine or tryptophan, likely due to a read error. The CDR3 loop is CASSGQANQETQYS. In DNA, the CDR3 is TGTGCCAGCAGCGGACAGGCAAACCAAGAGACCCAGTACTCC. The V call is TRBV7-2, the J call TRBJ2-5; 7 bases map to TRBD1. Germline-derived CDR1 and CDR2 are SGHTA and FQGNSA. This CDR3 is built from 14 residues. V trimming: 5 bases; J trimming: 0 bases; junction bases outside the gene matches: 3.

The sample holds a few counts of this clonotype. The chain joins TRBV29-1 to TRBJ2-3, with 9 bases fitting TRBD2. Germline V gene data show CDR1 as SQVTM and CDR2 as ANQGSEA. There are 14 residues in the CDR3. J lost 6 bases, V lost 2 bases, and 6 bases had no gene match. DNA of the CDR3: TGCAGCGTTGAACTAGCGGGACAGACGGATACGCAGTATTTT. Its protein product is CSVELAGQTDTQYF.

In this sample, this clonotype turned up many times. The chain employs TRBV12-3 or TRBV12-4 and TRBJ2-1, with 13 positions matching TRBD2. The CDR3 has 15 residues. V trimming: 6 bases; J trimming: 9 bases; junction bases outside the gene matches: 8. The CDR3 is CASSPTSGGAREQFF. CDR3 in DNA: TGTGCCAGCAGCCCTACTAGCGGGGGGGCCCGTGAGCAGTTCTTC.

This clonotype was counted only a few times. The chain recombines TRBV15 with TRBJ1-2; TRBD1 agrees at 7 bases. After removal of 8 bases from V and 5 bases from J, the junction contained 11 bases not matched to a gene. CDR3 length: 14 amino acids. Germline CDR1 reads LNHNV; CDR2 reads YYDKDF (reference sequence). The CDR3 nucleotides read TGTGCCACCCGACACAGGGGAGGCGGGTATGGCTACACCTTC. Translation: CATRHRGGGYGYTF.

The chain has TRBV18 and TRBJ1-5; no firm D call. V was clipped by 3 bases and J by 0 bases, with 6 bases between them. CDR1 and CDR2 (germline): KGHSH, LQKENI. This CDR3 contains 14 residues. Here the CDR3 reads CASSPKDSNQPQHF. DNA for the CDR3: TGTGCCAGCTCACCGAAAGATAGCAATCAGCCCCAGCATTTT.

This clonotype was recorded many times. The rearrangement links TRBV2 to TRBJ1-2; no definite D call. CDR1 and CDR2 (germline): SNHLY, FYNNEI. The CDR3 contains 11 residues. The V and J ends lost 11 bases and 4 bases respectively, with 11 bases between them. The CDR3 is CALKETYGYTF. CDR3 DNA: TGTGCCCTAAAAGAGACCTATGGCTACACCTTC.

The chain is built from TRBV4-1 and TRBJ2-5; TRBD1 aligns across 8 bases. This CDR3 spans 15 amino acids. V gave up 4 bases and J gave up 5 bases; unmatched junction bases: 9. Germline lookup yields CDR1 MGHRA and CDR2 YSYEKL. In DNA, the CDR3 is TGCGCCAGCAGCCTGGCCTTGACAGGGGAGGAGACCCAGTACTTC. Translating gives CASSLALTGEETQYF.

The rearrangement uses TRBV29-1 and TRBJ1-5, with no clear D. The CDR3 has 13 amino acids. Germline-derived CDR1 and CDR2 are SQVTM and ANQGSEA. Trimming pared 5 bases from V and 6 bases from J, leaving 14 bases between. The CDR3 reads CSVLVRESQPQHF. DNA of the CDR3: TGCAGCGTTTTGGTAAGGGAGAGTCAGCCCCAGCATTTT.

This clonotype has at least ten counts. CDR3 in amino acids: CASSLARHPYEQYF. In nucleotides, the CDR3 is TGTGCCAGCAGCTTGGCGCGGCACCCCTACGAGCAGTACTTC. The chain has TRBV7-2 and TRBJ2-7; no definite D call. This CDR3 has 14 residues. In germline, CDR1 is SGHTA, CDR2 FQGNSA. V was clipped by 3 bases and J by 2 bases, with 11 bases between them. Using reference TRBV7-2 and TRBJ2-7 for the parts outside the CDR3, the full variable domain is GAGVSQSPSNKVTEKGKDVELRCDPISGHTALYWYRQSLGQGLEFLIYFQGNSAPDKSGLPSDRFSAERTGGSVSTLTIQRTQQEDSAVYLCASSLARHPYEQYFGPGTRLTVT.